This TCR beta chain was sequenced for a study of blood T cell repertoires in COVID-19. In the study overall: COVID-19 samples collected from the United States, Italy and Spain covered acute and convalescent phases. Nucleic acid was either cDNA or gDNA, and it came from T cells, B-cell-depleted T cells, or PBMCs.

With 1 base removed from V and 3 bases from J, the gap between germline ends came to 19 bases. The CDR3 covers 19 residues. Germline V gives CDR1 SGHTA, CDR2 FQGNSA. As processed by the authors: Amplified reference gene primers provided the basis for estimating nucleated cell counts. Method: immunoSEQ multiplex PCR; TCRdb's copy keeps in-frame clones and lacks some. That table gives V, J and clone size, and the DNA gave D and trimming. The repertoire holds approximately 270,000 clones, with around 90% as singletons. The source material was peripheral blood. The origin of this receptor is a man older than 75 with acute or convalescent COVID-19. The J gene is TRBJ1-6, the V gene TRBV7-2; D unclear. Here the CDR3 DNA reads TGTGCCAGCAGCTTAGGTACGACGGCGGGGAGGTTCTATAATTCACCCCTCCACTTT. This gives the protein CASSLGTTAGRFYNSPLHF.